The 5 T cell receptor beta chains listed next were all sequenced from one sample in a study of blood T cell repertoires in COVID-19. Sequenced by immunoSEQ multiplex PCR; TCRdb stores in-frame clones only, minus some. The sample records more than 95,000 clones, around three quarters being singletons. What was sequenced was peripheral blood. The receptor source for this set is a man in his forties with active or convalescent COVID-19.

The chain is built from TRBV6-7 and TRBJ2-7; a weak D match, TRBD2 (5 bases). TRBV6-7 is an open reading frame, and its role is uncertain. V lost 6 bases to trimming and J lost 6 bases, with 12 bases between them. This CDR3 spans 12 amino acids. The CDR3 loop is CASRGLAGEQYF. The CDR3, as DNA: TGTGCCAGCAGGGGCCTTGCGGGCGAGCAGTACTTC.

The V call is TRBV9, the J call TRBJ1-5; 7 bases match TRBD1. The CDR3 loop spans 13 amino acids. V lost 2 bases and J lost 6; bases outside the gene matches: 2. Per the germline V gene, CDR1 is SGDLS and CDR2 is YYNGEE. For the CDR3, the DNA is TGTGCCAGCAGCGTCCAGGGGGGTCAGCCCCAGCATTTT. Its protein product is CASSVQGGQPQHF.

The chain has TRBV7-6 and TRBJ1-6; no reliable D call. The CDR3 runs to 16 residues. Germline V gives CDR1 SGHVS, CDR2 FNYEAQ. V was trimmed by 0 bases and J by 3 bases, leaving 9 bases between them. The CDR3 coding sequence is TGTGCCAGCAGCTTAGCGGCTGAAAACTATAATTCACCCCTCCACTTT. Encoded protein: CASSLAAENYNSPLHF.

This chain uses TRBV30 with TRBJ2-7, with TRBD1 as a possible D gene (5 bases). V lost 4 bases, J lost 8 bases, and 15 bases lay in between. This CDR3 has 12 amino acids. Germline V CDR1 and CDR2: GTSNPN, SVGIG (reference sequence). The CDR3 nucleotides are TGTGCCTGGATGACCAATATGGGGCAGCAGTACTTC. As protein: CAWMTNMGQQYF.

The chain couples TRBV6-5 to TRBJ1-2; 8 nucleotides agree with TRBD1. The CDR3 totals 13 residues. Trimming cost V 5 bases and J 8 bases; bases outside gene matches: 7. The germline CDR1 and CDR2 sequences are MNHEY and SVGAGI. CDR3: CASSLRGLGGYTF. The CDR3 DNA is TGTGCCAGCAGTCTCAGGGGGCTCGGAGGCTACACCTTC.